Shown below are 13 T cell receptor beta chains from a single sample sequenced in a study of CD8+ T cells in alopecia areata. RNA was isolated and reverse transcribed to cDNA, the sequencing template. Using immunoSEQ multiplex PCR, the repertoire was profiled, and TCRdb retains in-frame clones only, with some absent. The sample lists approximately 150,000 clones, 50% to 65% occurring once. Input material: CD4+ T cells sorted from blood. These receptors originate from a human donor in good health.

This clone was counted a few times. The V call is TRBV29-1, the J call TRBJ2-7, with D perhaps TRBD1 (5 bases). The CDR3 loop spans 12 amino acids. Per germline, CDR1 SQVTM and CDR2 ANQGSEA. Trimming cost V 4 bases and J 0 bases, with 7 bases left between them. CDR3 protein: CSVVQDSYEQYF. CDR3 nucleotide sequence: TGCAGCGTTGTACAGGACTCCTACGAGCAGTACTTC.

The chain carries TRBV4-1 and TRBJ2-4; no definite D call. CDR1 and CDR2 (germline): MGHRA, YSYEKL. The CDR3 is 17 residues long. V was cut by 1 base and J by 0 bases, with 13 bases left in between. The DNA for the CDR3 is TGCGCCAGCAGCCAAGTTCTTGGAGTACCAGCCAAAAACATTCAGTACTTC. Translating it yields CASSQVLGVPAKNIQYF.

The chain combines TRBV29-1 with TRBJ1-2; tentative D call: TRBD1 (6 bases). The CDR3 runs 12 residues. Germline CDR1 reads SQVTM; CDR2 reads ANQGSEA. The ends were cut back, 8 bases at V and 0 bases at J, with 10 bases in the middle. This CDR3 is CSHRVPNYGYTF. DNA of the CDR3: TGCAGCCACAGGGTGCCTAACTATGGCTACACCTTC.

Only a few counts were recorded for this clone. The chain couples TRBV2 to TRBJ2-3, with TRBD2 matching over 11 bases. The V gene's germline CDR1 is SNHLY and CDR2 FYNNEI. This CDR3 region has 15 residues. The ends lost 8 bases at V and 4 bases at J; junction bases unmatched: 8. The CDR3 bases are TGTGCCAGCGGGGCGGGACTAGCGGCTTCAGATACGCAGTATTTT. Residues: CASGAGLAASDTQYF.

The chain combines TRBV7-9 with TRBJ2-5; D may correspond to TRBD1 or TRBD2 (5 bases each). CDR1 and CDR2 (germline): SEHNR, FQNEAQ (reference sequence). V gave up 7 bases and J gave up 4 bases, with 10 bases separating them. The CDR3 consists of 12 residues. The CDR3 DNA reads as TGTGCCAGCAAGAGGGGTGGAGAGACCCAGTACTTC. Encoded protein: CASKRGGETQYF.

The V call is TRBV12-5, the J call TRBJ1-2; perhaps TRBD1 as D (5 bases). The CDR3 length is 17 residues. Germline loops: CDR1 LGHNT, CDR2 FRNRAP. V gave up 2 bases and J gave up 0 bases, with 16 bases separating them. CDR3 sequence (DNA): TGTGCTAGTGGTTTGTGGGCAGGAGGACAAGCTAACTATGGCTACACCTTC. Its protein is CASGLWAGGQANYGYTF.

As to this clone: Other DNA sequences in this sample translate to the same CDR3. J is TRBJ1-2 and V is TRBV18; D unresolved. V was clipped by 4 bases and J by 0 bases, with 3 bases between them. CDR1 KGHSH and CDR2 LQKENI come from the germline V gene. The CDR3 is 12 residues long. The CDR3 DNA reads TGTGCCAGCTCACAGCCTAACTATGGCTACACCTTC. Protein product: CASSQPNYGYTF.

The chain carries TRBV2 and TRBJ2-3; 8 bases are shared with TRBD2. V shed 4 bases and J 2 bases; nucleotides not matched to a gene: 5. CDR3 length equals 15 residues. Per the germline V gene, CDR1 is SNHLY and CDR2 is FYNNEI. The CDR3 nucleotides read TGTGCCAGCAGTGCTGCGGGAGGTACCACAGATACGCAGTATTTT. Translating gives CASSAAGGTTDTQYF.

The CDR3 loop is CSAGLRAGGEKLFF. CDR3 DNA sequence: TGCAGCGCGGGTTTGAGAGCAGGAGGTGAAAAACTGTTTTTT. The chain combines TRBV29-1 with TRBJ1-4, with D uncertain. Germline V gene lookup returns CDR1 SQVTM and CDR2 ANQGSEA. The ends were cut back, 7 bases at V and 7 bases at J, with 19 bases in the middle. The CDR3 is made up of 14 amino acids.

V and J are TRBV2 and TRBJ2-4, with TRBD1 matching over 7 bases. Unmatched junction bases numbered 6, after V lost 2 bases and J lost 5 bases. Germline values: CDR1 SNHLY, CDR2 FYNNEI. CDR3 size: 15 residues. In DNA form, the CDR3 reads TGTGCCAGCAGTGAAAGGCGAGGGGGCCAAAACATTCAGTACTTC. Protein product: CASSERRGGQNIQYF. The full variable domain, in which reference TRBV2 and TRBJ2-4 provide the parts outside the CDR3, is EPEVTQTPSHQVTQMGQEVILRCVPISNHLYFYWYRQILGQKVEFLVSFYNNEISEKSEIFDDQFSVERPDGSNFTLKIRSTKLEDSAMYFCASSERRGGQNIQYFGAGTRLSVL.

In its sample, this clone was seen a few times. The chain carries TRBV29-1 and TRBJ2-5, with 7 bases lining up with TRBD1. The CDR3 sequence is 13 residues long. V shed 4 bases, J shed 1 base, and the junction held 3 bases outside the gene matches. In germline, CDR1 is SQVTM, CDR2 ANQGSEA. The DNA of the CDR3 is TGCAGCGTTGCCCGGGACAGCCAAGAGACCCAGTACTTC. Its translation: CSVARDSQETQYF.

The rearrangement joins TRBV6-1 to TRBJ2-2; the D is unclear. In germline, CDR1 is MNHNS, CDR2 SASEGT. The V and J ends lost 1 base and 4 bases respectively, with 25 bases between them. The CDR3 has 20 amino acids. CDR3 nucleotides: TGTGCCAGCAGTGAAGACCGCCGGGCTACCGCTCGAACGGTCACCGGGGAGCTGTTTTTT. This gives the protein CASSEDRRATARTVTGELFF.

The chain joins TRBV9 to TRBJ2-3; D perhaps matches TRBD1 (6 bases). CDR3 length: 15 amino acids. CDR1 SGDLS and CDR2 YYNGEE come from the germline V gene. V shed 3 bases and J shed 3 bases, with 14 bases lying between them. The DNA for the CDR3 is TGTGCCAGCAGCGCCGCACAGGGAATTACAGATACGCAGTATTTT. This gives the protein CASSAAQGITDTQYF.